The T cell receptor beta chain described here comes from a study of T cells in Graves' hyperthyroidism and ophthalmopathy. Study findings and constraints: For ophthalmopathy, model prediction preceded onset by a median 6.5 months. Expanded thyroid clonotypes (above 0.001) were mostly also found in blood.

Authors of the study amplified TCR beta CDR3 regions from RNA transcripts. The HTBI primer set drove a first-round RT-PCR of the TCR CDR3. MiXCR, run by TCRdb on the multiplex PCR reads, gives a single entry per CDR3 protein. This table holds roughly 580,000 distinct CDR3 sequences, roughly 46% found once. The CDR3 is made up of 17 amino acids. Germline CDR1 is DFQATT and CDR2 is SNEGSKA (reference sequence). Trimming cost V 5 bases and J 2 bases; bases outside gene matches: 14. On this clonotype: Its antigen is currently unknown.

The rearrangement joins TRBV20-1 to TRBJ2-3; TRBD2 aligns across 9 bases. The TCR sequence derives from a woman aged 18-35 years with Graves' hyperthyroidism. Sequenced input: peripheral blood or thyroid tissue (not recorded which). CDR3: CSAPIAGATWDTDTQYF. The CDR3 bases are TGCAGTGCTCCTATAGCGGGAGCTACCTGGGACACAGATACGCAGTATTTT.